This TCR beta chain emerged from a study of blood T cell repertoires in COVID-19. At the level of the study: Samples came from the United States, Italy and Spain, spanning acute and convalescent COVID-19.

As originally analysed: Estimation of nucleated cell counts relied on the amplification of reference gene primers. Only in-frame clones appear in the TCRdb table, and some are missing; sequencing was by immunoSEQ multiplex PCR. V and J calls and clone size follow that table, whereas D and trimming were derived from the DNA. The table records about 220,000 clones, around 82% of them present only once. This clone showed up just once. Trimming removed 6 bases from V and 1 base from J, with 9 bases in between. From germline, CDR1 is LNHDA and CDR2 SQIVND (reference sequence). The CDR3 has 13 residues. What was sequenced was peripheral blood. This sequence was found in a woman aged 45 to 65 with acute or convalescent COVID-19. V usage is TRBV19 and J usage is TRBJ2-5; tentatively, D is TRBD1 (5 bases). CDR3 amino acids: CASRRQIQETQYF. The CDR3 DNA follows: TGTGCCAGTAGACGACAGATCCAAGAGACCCAGTACTTC.